Listed below are T cell receptor beta chains from one sample, sequenced in a study of Graves' ophthalmopathy and Graves' hyperthyroidism. Using its own MiXCR run on the multiplex PCR reads, TCRdb lists one record per CDR3 protein. Altogether under 350,000 distinct CDR3 sequences are present, 15% to 20% being singletons, with the ten largest covering 9% to 15%. The material sequenced was peripheral blood. These receptors originate from an adult man with Graves' ophthalmopathy. Both conserved end residues are part of each CDR3. Each record gives: clone size, V gene, J gene, D gene, CDR3 protein, CDR3 DNA. The D gene is left open where the match is weak. Clone size is not always given. Where it is, it says once, few, many or a class for expanded clones.

-	TRBV7-4	TRBJ1-2	-	CASNPQGYGYTF	TGTGCCAGCAATCCCCAGGGCTATGGCTACACCTTC
many	TRBV19	TRBJ1-2	-	CASSMGGGYTF	TGTGCCAGTAGTATGGGGGGAGGCTACACCTTC
many	TRBV18	TRBJ2-5	-	CASSPVVWRGAALKETQYF	TGTGCCAGCTCACCAGTCGTATGGCGGGGAGCCGCACTCAAAGAGACCCAGTACTTC
few	TRBV7-8	TRBJ2-7	-	CASSFPPRGASEQYF	TGTGCCAGCAGCTTTCCACCTCGGGGGGCTAGCGAGCAGTACTTC
many	TRBV30	TRBJ1-5	-	CAWSVKGNQPQHF	TGTGCCTGGAGTGTAAAGGGCAATCAGCCCCAGCATTTT
many	TRBV12-3/TRBV12-4	TRBJ2-7	TRBD1	CASSGKRDRAAEQYF	TGTGCCAGCAGTGGGAAACGGGACAGGGCCGCCGAGCAGTACTTC
many	TRBV29-1	TRBJ2-7	-	CSVEGGTESGSYEQYF	TGCAGCGTTGAAGGCGGGACGGAGAGCGGCTCCTACGAGCAGTACTTC
many	TRBV5-1	TRBJ1-2	-	CASSLATGSNYGYTF	TGCGCCAGCAGCTTGGCTACAGGTTCTAACTATGGCTACACCTTC
many	TRBV14	TRBJ1-5	-	CASSHSGADNQPQHF	TGTGCCAGCAGCCATTCAGGGGCTGATAATCAGCCCCAGCATTTT
many	TRBV20-1	TRBJ2-7	-	CSALSRVSYEQYF	TGCAGTGCTCTAAGTAGGGTAAGCTACGAGCAGTACTTC
many	TRBV7-2	TRBJ2-7	TRBD1	CASSFTGESYEQYF	TGTGCCAGCAGCTTTACAGGGGAGTCTTACGAGCAGTACTTC
many	TRBV6-5	TRBJ2-7	TRBD2	CASSYSSGGPYSYEQYF	TGTGCCAGCAGTTATTCTAGCGGGGGGCCTTACTCCTACGAGCAGTACTTC
few	TRBV18	TRBJ1-1	-	CASSPGGSANLGAFF	TGTGCCAGCTCACCAGGGGGCAGTGCCAATCTCGGGGCTTTCTTT
many	TRBV6-5	TRBJ1-1	-	CASSHASTEAFF	TGTGCCAGCAGCCATGCCAGCACTGAAGCTTTCTTT
many	TRBV20-1	TRBJ2-7	-	CSARTGLTPYEQYF	TGCAGTGCTCGAACGGGACTCACACCCTACGAGCAGTACTTC
many	TRBV6-2/TRBV6-3	TRBJ1-5	-	CASSPRQVYSNQPQHF	TGTGCCAGCAGCCCTCGACAGGTTTATAGCAATCAGCCCCAGCATTTT
few	TRBV6-5	TRBJ2-5	-	CASSSPSVGGLETQYF	TGTGCCAGCAGTTCCCCCTCGGTCGGGGGTTTGGAGACCCAGTACTTC